This entry lists 14 T cell receptor beta chains sequenced from one sample in a study of blood T cell repertoires in COVID-19 (dated by TCRdb to the early 2020s). Library preparation used the immunoSEQ multiplex PCR assay. TCRdb took this table from immuneACCESS and kept in-frame rearrangements with V and J called. Such tables lack part of the clones; where checked against another copy, unresolved V genes explain under half of the gap, and the rest is unexplained. The sample includes 470,000 or so clones, with around 89% observed a single time. The ten largest clones capture 4% to 5.5% of the sample. Sequenced: peripheral blood. The receptors come from a woman aged 25 to 45 with acute or convalescent COVID-19.

The rearrangement joins TRBV11-1 to TRBJ1-2; D is unresolved. The CDR3 spans 13 residues. Trimming removed 5 bases at V and 0 bases at J, with 7 bases between. Germline V gene sequence: CDR1 SGHAT, CDR2 FQDESV (reference sequence). CDR3: CASSHRANYGYTF. The CDR3 DNA sequence: TGTGCCAGCAGCCACAGAGCTAACTATGGCTACACCTTC.

The count of this clone is one. V is TRBV14 and J is TRBJ2-2; the D gene is possibly TRBD2 (6 bases). V was pared by 4 bases and J by 0 bases, with 18 bases between. The CDR3 has 18 amino acids. Germline V gene lookup returns CDR1 SGHDN and CDR2 FVKESK. The DNA for the CDR3 is TGTGCCAGCAGCCCCGGGCCATTCTGGAGGGCGAACACCGGGGAGCTGTTTTTT. Protein product: CASSPGPFWRANTGELFF. Full variable domain (missing parts from reference TRBV14 and TRBJ2-2): EAGVTQFPSHSVIEKGQTVTLRCDPISGHDNLYWYRRVMGKEIKFLLHFVKESKQDESGMPNNRFLAERTGGTYSTLKVQPAELEDSGVYFCASSPGPFWRANTGELFFGEGSRLTVL.

The chain has TRBV5-6 and TRBJ1-2; 8 positions match TRBD1. J gave up 1 base and V 4 bases, and 12 bases lay outside the gene matches. The germline V gene has CDR1 SGHDT and CDR2 YYEEEE. The CDR3 is 17 residues long. CDR3 amino acids: CASSPSGGWESNYGYTF. In nucleotides, the CDR3 is TGTGCCAGCAGCCCGTCAGGGGGCTGGGAAAGTAACTATGGCTACACCTTC.

J is TRBJ2-3 and V is TRBV6-5; 12 nucleotides agree with TRBD2. This CDR3 comprises 13 residues. Unmatched junction bases numbered 3, after V lost 8 bases and J lost 6 bases. Germline CDR1 MNHEY, CDR2 SVGAGI. The CDR3 is CASGTSGGDTQYF. CDR3 nucleotides: TGTGCCAGCGGCACTAGCGGGGGGGATACGCAGTATTTT.

The chain uses TRBV6-5 and TRBJ2-7; D is possibly TRBD2 (5 bases). The CDR3 is 13 amino acids. From germline, CDR1 is MNHEY and CDR2 SVGAGI. Trimming shortened V by 2 bases and J by 2 bases, and 7 bases separated the two germline ends. Here the CDR3 reads CASSYEGTYEQYF. The CDR3 region has the DNA TGTGCCAGCAGTTACGAGGGAACCTACGAGCAGTACTTC.

The chain has TRBV7-8 and TRBJ2-1, with TRBD2 matching 13 bases. There are 16 residues in the CDR3. The V segment lost 5 bases and the J segment 6 bases; nucleotides outside the gene matches: 7. Germline-derived CDR1 and CDR2 are SGHVS and FQNEAQ. The CDR3 protein is CASSLRLAGGPNEQFF. Here the CDR3 DNA reads TGTGCCAGCAGCCTCCGACTAGCGGGGGGTCCCAATGAGCAGTTCTTC.

This clone has a single count. CDR3 bases: TGTGCCAGCAGTGCCTACCGGGACTTTGGCTACACCTTC. Translated: CASSAYRDFGYTF. The J gene is TRBJ1-2, the V gene TRBV28; maybe TRBD1 (5 bases). This CDR3 has 13 amino acids. The V gene lost 5 bases and the J gene lost 7 bases, with 14 bases spanning the gap. CDR1 and CDR2 (germline): MDHEN, SYDVKM.

The genes are TRBV2 and TRBJ1-1; no clear D. V lost 7 bases to trimming and J lost 0 bases, with 15 bases between them. CDR1 is SNHLY, CDR2 FYNNEI, per germline. The CDR3 is made up of 15 amino acids. CDR3 sequence: CASKKTELMNTEAFF. The CDR3 coding sequence is TGTGCCAGCAAGAAAACCGAGCTCATGAACACTGAAGCTTTCTTT.

The gene calls are TRBV5-1 and TRBJ1-1; TRBD1 matches at 8 bases. V lost 2 bases and J lost 1; bases outside the gene matches: 4. Germline V lookup: CDR1 SGHRS, CDR2 YFSETQ. This CDR3 is 15 amino acids long. As DNA, the CDR3 is TGCGCCAGCAGCTTCCCGGACAGGGCGAACACTGAAGCTTTCTTT. Translation gives CASSFPDRANTEAFF.

This clone was seen a single time. The CDR3 sequence is CASSELAGDTDTQYF. In nucleotides, the CDR3 is TGTGCCAGCAGTGAACTAGCGGGGGACACAGATACGCAGTATTTT. The chain combines TRBV2 with TRBJ2-3; 10 positions match TRBD2. In germline, CDR1 is SNHLY, CDR2 FYNNEI. The CDR3 runs 15 residues. V dropped 2 bases and J dropped 2; count of bases not matched to a gene: 1.

The chain couples TRBV19 to TRBJ1-3; D not resolved. Germline V CDR1 and CDR2: LNHDA, SQIVND (reference sequence). Trimming took off 7 bases at V and 0 bases at J, with 10 bases between the two ends. The CDR3 length is 14 residues. The DNA for the CDR3 is TGTGCCAGTACTATGGGGAGCTCTGGAAACACCATATATTTT. Translated: CASTMGSSGNTIYF. The variable domain in full, completed from reference TRBV19 and TRBJ1-3, reads DGGITQSPKYLFRKEGQNVTLSCEQNLNHDAMYWYRQDPGQGLRLIYYSQIVNDFQKGDIAEGYSVSREKKESFPLTVTSAQKNPTAFYLCASTMGSSGNTIYFGEGSWLTVV.

V gene TRBV6-5 combines with J gene TRBJ2-1; TRBD2 matches at 10 bases. CDR1 MNHEY and CDR2 SVGAGI come from the germline V gene. CDR3 length: 15 residues. The V and J ends lost 0 bases and 12 bases, in that order; junction bases with no gene match: 8. CDR3 DNA sequence: TGTGCCAGCAGTTACTCACAAGCGGGGGGGGCTTCGCAGTTCTTC. Protein: CASSYSQAGGASQFF.

J is TRBJ1-5 and V is TRBV19; 10 bases match TRBD1. The junction had 2 bases not matched to a gene; V was cut back by 3 bases and J by 3 bases. The germline gives CDR1 LNHDA, CDR2 SQIVND (reference sequence). The CDR3 runs 15 residues. The CDR3 DNA is TGTGCCAGTAGTATGGGACAGGGGCCCAATCAGCCCCAGCATTTT. This gives the protein CASSMGQGPNQPQHF.

The chain carries TRBV2 and TRBJ2-1; TRBD2 is a possible D gene (5 bases). The V end lost 2 bases, the J end lost 6 bases, and 11 bases lay between the germline ends. The CDR3 loop spans 14 amino acids. Germline-derived CDR1 and CDR2 are SNHLY and FYNNEI. This CDR3 reads CASSESGHTNEQFF. CDR3 in DNA: TGTGCCAGCAGTGAAAGCGGCCACACCAATGAGCAGTTCTTC. Looking up the rest from reference TRBV2 and TRBJ2-1 gives the full variable domain: EPEVTQTPSHQVTQMGQEVILRCVPISNHLYFYWYRQILGQKVEFLVSFYNNEISEKSEIFDDQFSVERPDGSNFTLKIRSTKLEDSAMYFCASSESGHTNEQFFGPGTRLTVL.